The rows below give T cell receptor beta chains drawn from one sample of a study of blood T cell repertoires in COVID-19. The repertoire was sequenced with immunoSEQ multiplex PCR; TCRdb's copy has only in-frame clones and lacks some. The sample carries roughly 300,000 clones, about 93% recorded once. Sequencing was performed on PBMCs or T cells enriched from blood (not recorded which). These receptors all stem from a woman aged 25 to 45 who had recovered from COVID-19. CDR3s include the opening cysteine and the closing phenylalanine or tryptophan. D genes are given only for firm matches. Some rows mark clone size as missing; the rest say once, few, many or name a class of expanded clone.

.	15	TRBJ2-3	TRBV5-6	.	TGTGCCAGCAGCTTCTACGCGGGAAGCACAGATACGCAGTATTTT	CASSFYAGSTDTQYF
.	14	TRBJ1-2	TRBV5-1	TRBD1	TGCGCCAGCAGCTTCCAGGGGGTTAACTATGGCTACACCTTC	CASSFQGVNYGYTF
.	16	TRBJ2-2	TRBV15	.	TGTGCCACCAGCAGAGTGCGGACAACGAACACCGGGGAGCTGTTTTTT	CATSRVRTTNTGELFF
.	16	TRBJ2-5	TRBV10-3	TRBD2	TGTGCCATCAGTGTCGCTAGCGGGAGGGCCGGAGAGACCCAGTACTTC	CAISVASGRAGETQYF
.	13	TRBJ1-2	TRBV18	TRBD1	TGTGCCAGCTCACCGGGACAGGGCCATGGCTACACCTTC	CASSPGQGHGYTF
.	20	TRBJ1-1	TRBV6-2/TRBV6-3	.	TGTGCCAGCAGCCCCCCCTTCGGGGCAGGGAGGGGATTGATGAACACTGAAGCTTTCTTT	CASSPPFGAGRGLMNTEAFF
.	14	TRBJ2-5	TRBV27	.	TGTGCCAGCAGTTTATCGGTGGCTGTTGAGACCCAGTACTTC	CASSLSVAVETQYF
.	15	TRBJ2-2	TRBV5-1	TRBD1	TGCGCCAGCAGCTTGATGCAGGGGGAGACCGGGGAGCTGTTTTTT	CASSLMQGETGELFF
.	13	TRBJ2-5	TRBV3-1/TRBV3-2	.	TGTGCCAGCAGCCACGGTGGGCCAGAGACCCAGTACTTC	CASSHGGPETQYF
.	14	TRBJ1-2	TRBV7-2	TRBD1	TGTGCCAGCAGCTTGACAGGGTTTAACTATGGCTACACCTTC	CASSLTGFNYGYTF
.	15	TRBJ1-2	TRBV7-3	.	TGTGCCAGCAGGGGCCCGGCCGTTATGGACTATGGCTACACCTTC	CASRGPAVMDYGYTF
.	15	TRBJ2-1	TRBV27	TRBD2	TGTGCCAGCAGTTTAATAGCGGGAGAGAACAATGAGCAGTTCTTC	CASSLIAGENNEQFF
few	15	TRBJ2-7	TRBV7-9	TRBD2	TGTGCCAGCAGCTTAAGTAGCGGGAGCACCTACGAGCAGTACTTC	CASSLSSGSTYEQYF
.	14	TRBJ1-6	TRBV3-1/TRBV3-2	.	TGTGCCAGCAGCCAAGACAGGGGTCGTACACCCCTCCACTTT	CASSQDRGRTPLHF
.	15	TRBJ2-7	TRBV7-2	.	TGTGCCAGCAGCTCCGGCGGTTGGGGGCAGGGCGAGCAGTACTTC	CASSSGGWGQGEQYF
.	17	TRBJ2-2	TRBV4-3	TRBD2	TGCGCCAGCAGCCAAGACCTAGCGGCTACGAACACCGGGGAGCTGTTTTTT	CASSQDLAATNTGELFF
.	16	TRBJ2-4	TRBV9	.	TGTGCCAGCAGCGTAGGAGTGGGAGAGACCAAAAACATTCAGTACTTC	CASSVGVGETKNIQYF
.	16	TRBJ2-3	TRBV9	.	TGTGCCAGCAGCGTAGAACCCGAAAGCTACACAGATACGCAGTATTTT	CASSVEPESYTDTQYF
.	17	TRBJ2-3	TRBV5-8	TRBD2	TGTGCCAGCAGCTTTCCCCGGACTAGCGCAGCCACAGATACGCAGTATTTT	CASSFPRTSAATDTQYF
once	15	TRBJ1-3	TRBV23-1	.	TGCGCCAGTGGGGCGGAGTCAAGCGCTGGAAACACCATATATTTT	CASGAESSAGNTIYF
.	14	TRBJ2-3	TRBV28	.	TGTGCCAGCAGTTTACTAGATAGCACAGATACGCAGTATTTT	CASSLLDSTDTQYF
.	17	TRBJ1-2	TRBV11-2	TRBD1	TGTGCCAGCAGCTTGGGGACAGGGGGAAGGTTGAACTATGGCTACACCTTC	CASSLGTGGRLNYGYTF
.	19	TRBJ1-1	TRBV21-1	.	TGTGCCAGCAGCAAAGGCGCGGGAAACAGGGGGCGGGTGAACACTGAAGCTTTCTTT	CASSKGAGNRGRVNTEAFF
.	15	TRBJ2-5	TRBV7-6	TRBD1	TGTGCCAGCAGCCCGGGACAGCCGATTCAAGAGACCCAGTACTTC	CASSPGQPIQETQYF
once	16	TRBJ2-1	TRBV19	.	TGTGCCAGTTCCACACCAGGGTTGGCTGGGAGGAATGAGCAGTTCTTC	CASSTPGLAGRNEQFF
.	16	TRBJ2-1	TRBV28	TRBD1	TGTGCCAGCAGTTTATGGGGACAGGGGGCGAGCAATGAGCAGTTCTTC	CASSLWGQGASNEQFF
.	15	TRBJ2-7	TRBV7-9	TRBD1	TGTGCCAGCAGCTTAATGGGACAGGGAACCTACGAGCAGTACTTC	CASSLMGQGTYEQYF
.	15	TRBJ2-7	TRBV7-9	TRBD1	TGTGCCAGCAGCTCCCGACAGGGAAGCTCCTACGAGCAGTACTTC	CASSSRQGSSYEQYF
.	12	TRBJ1-1	TRBV19	.	TGTGCCAGTAATAAGAGTTCACCAGAAGCTTTCTTT	CASNKSSPEAFF
.	14	TRBJ2-2	TRBV5-1	.	TGCGCCAGCAGCTCACAGGGCGACACCGGGGAGCTGTTTTTT	CASSSQGDTGELFF
.	14	TRBJ1-2	TRBV19	TRBD1	TGTGCCAGTAGCTTCGGGCAGGGGGCTGGTGGCTACACCTTC	CASSFGQGAGGYTF
.	14	TRBJ2-1	TRBV18	.	TGTGCCAGCTCACCACCCCCGACAAACAATGAGCAGTTCTTC	CASSPPPTNNEQFF
.	15	TRBJ2-2	TRBV5-4	TRBD1	TGTGCCAGCAGCGCCGGACAGGGTGGCACCGGGGAGCTGTTTTTT	CASSAGQGGTGELFF
.	15	TRBJ2-7	TRBV9	TRBD2	TGTGCCAGCAGCGTAGAAAGCGGGAGGGCCCTCGAGCAGTACTTC	CASSVESGRALEQYF
.	13	TRBJ1-2	TRBV6-6	.	TGTGCCAGCAGAGCTGCGGGGAACTATGGCTACACCTTC	CASRAAGNYGYTF
.	15	TRBJ1-1	TRBV2	TRBD1	TGTGCCAGCAGTCCTCGGACAGGGTGGAACACTGAAGCTTTCTTT	CASSPRTGWNTEAFF
.	15	TRBJ2-5	TRBV6-5	.	TGTGCCAGCAGTTACGGGCAGGGGAGGGAAGAGACCCAGTACTTC	CASSYGQGREETQYF